The T cell receptor beta chain described here comes from a study of blood T cell repertoires in COVID-19. On the study more broadly: The samples span acute and convalescent COVID-19 from the United States, Italy and Spain. T cells, B-cell-depleted T cells, or PBMCs supplied cDNA or gDNA.

Germline CDR1 and CDR2: KGHDR and SFDVKD. The CDR3 length is 16 residues. The V segment lost 7 bases and the J segment 5 bases; nucleotides outside the gene matches: 11. This table comes from immunoSEQ multiplex PCR, and its TCRdb copy is limited to in-frame clones, with some not included. This table holds 100,000 to 150,000 clones, around 81% found once. Specimen: peripheral blood. The genes are TRBV24-1 and TRBJ2-2, with TRBD2 matching 8 bases. The TCR originated in a man between 60 and 75 years old with acute or convalescent COVID-19. The CDR3 DNA sequence: TGTGCCACCAGAGCGGGAGTGGGGAGCGGGACCGGGGAGCTGTTTTTT. Amino acids: CATRAGVGSGTGELFF.